The source of this T cell receptor (beta chain) is a study of technical replicates of blood from several donors. Measured with immunoSEQ multiplex PCR; TCRdb has only the in-frame clones, and not every one. The sample has 75,000 to 100,000 clones, approximately 95% seen once; the top ten hold more than 0.2%. CDR1 MNHEY and CDR2 SMNVEV come from the germline V gene (reference sequence). With 5 bases removed from V and 6 bases from J, the gap between germline ends came to 11 bases. This CDR3 region has 13 residues. The chain employs TRBV27 and TRBJ1-5; D gene ambiguous. Sequencing was carried out using T cells isolated from PBMCs. The sequence was obtained from a human donor in good health. CDR3 residues: CASSPPGAQPQHF. Written as DNA, the CDR3 is TGTGCCAGCAGTCCCCCCGGAGCTCAGCCCCAGCATTTT.